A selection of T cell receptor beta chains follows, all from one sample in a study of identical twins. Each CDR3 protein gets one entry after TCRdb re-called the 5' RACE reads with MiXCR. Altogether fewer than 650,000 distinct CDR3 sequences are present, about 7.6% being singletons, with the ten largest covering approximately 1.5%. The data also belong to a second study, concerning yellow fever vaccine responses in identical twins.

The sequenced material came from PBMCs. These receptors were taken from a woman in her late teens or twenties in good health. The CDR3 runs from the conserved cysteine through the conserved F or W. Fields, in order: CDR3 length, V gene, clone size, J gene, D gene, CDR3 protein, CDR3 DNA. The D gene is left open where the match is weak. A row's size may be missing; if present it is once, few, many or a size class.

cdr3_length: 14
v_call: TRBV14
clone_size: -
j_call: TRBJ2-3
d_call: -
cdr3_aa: CASSQEGNTDTQYF
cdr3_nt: TGTGCCAGCAGCCAAGAAGGCAACACAGATACGCAGTATTTT

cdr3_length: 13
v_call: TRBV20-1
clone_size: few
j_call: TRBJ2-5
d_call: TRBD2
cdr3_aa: CSYTSGIQETQYF
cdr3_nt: TGCAGTTACACTAGCGGGATCCAAGAGACCCAGTACTTC

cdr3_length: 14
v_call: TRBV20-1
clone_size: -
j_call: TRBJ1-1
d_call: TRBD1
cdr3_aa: CSARQGARATEAFF
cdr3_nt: TGCAGTGCTAGGCAGGGGGCGCGGGCCACTGAAGCTTTCTTT

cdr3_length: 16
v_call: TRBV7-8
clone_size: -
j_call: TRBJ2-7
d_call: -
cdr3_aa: CASSLGGAELYYEQYF
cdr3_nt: TGTGCCAGCAGCTTAGGGGGGGCAGAACTCTACTACGAGCAGTACTTC

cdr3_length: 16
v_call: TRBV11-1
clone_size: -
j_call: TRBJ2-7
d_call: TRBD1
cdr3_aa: CASSPPSLNRGYEQYF
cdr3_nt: TGTGCCAGCAGCCCACCATCCCTCAACAGGGGATACGAGCAGTACTTC

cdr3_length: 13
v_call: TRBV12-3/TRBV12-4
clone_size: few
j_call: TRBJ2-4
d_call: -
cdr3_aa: CASTPPHRNIQYF
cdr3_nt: TGTGCCAGCACCCCCCCTCACAGGAACATTCAGTACTTC

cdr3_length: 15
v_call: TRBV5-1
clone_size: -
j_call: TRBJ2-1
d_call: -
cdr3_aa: CASSLGLTAYNEQFF
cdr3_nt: TGCGCCAGCAGCTTGGGACTTACCGCCTACAATGAGCAGTTCTTC

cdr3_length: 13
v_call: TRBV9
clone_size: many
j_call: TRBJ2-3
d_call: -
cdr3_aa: CASSVPSTDTQYF
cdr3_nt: TGTGCCAGCAGCGTCCCCTCAACAGATACGCAGTATTTT

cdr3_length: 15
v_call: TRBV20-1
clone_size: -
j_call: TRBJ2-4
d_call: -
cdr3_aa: CSASYEVLAKNIQYF
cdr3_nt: TGCAGTGCTAGTTATGAGGTACTAGCCAAAAACATTCAGTACTTC

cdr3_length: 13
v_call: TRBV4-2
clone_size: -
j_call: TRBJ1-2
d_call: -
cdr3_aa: CASSPGLLCGYTF
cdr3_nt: TGTGCCAGCAGCCCTGGGCTCCTCTGTGGCTACACCTTC

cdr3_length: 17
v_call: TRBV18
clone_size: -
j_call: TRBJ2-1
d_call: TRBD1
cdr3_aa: CASSLGTGPVSYNEQFF
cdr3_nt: TGTGCCAGCTCACTCGGGACAGGTCCTGTTTCCTACAATGAGCAGTTCTTC

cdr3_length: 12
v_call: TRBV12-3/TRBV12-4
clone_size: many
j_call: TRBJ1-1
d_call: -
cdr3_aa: CAMGIGNTEAFF
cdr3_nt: TGTGCCATGGGGATAGGGAACACTGAAGCTTTCTTT

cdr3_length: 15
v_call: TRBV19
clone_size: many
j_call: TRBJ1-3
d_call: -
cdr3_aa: CASKRDRSSGNTIYF
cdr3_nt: TGTGCCAGTAAACGTGACAGAAGCTCTGGAAACACCATATATTTT

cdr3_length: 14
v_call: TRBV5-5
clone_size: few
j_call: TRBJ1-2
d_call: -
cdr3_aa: CASSFRDRAYGYTF
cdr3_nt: TGTGCCAGCAGCTTCCGGGACCGAGCCTATGGCTACACCTTC

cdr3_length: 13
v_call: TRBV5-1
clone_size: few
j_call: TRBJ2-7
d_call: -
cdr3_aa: CASSPERVYEQYF
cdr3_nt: TGCGCCAGCAGCCCCGAGAGAGTCTACGAGCAGTACTTC

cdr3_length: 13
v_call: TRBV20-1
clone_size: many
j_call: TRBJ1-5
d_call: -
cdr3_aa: CSAGVLNNQPQHF
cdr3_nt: TGCAGTGCTGGGGTCTTAAACAATCAGCCCCAGCATTTT

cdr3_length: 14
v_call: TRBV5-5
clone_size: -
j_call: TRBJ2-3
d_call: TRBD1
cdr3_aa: CASSRGQGEDTQYF
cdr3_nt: TGTGCCAGCAGCCGGGGACAGGGGGAAGATACGCAGTATTTT

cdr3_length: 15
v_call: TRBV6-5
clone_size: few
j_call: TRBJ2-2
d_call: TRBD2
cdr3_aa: CASSFGGRRTGELFF
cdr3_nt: TGTGCCAGCAGTTTTGGCGGGAGGAGAACCGGGGAGCTGTTTTTT

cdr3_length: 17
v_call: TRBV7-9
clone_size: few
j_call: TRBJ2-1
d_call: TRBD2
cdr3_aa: CASSFRGSGMVYNEQFF
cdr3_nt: TGTGCCAGCAGCTTTAGGGGTAGCGGGATGGTCTACAATGAGCAGTTCTTC

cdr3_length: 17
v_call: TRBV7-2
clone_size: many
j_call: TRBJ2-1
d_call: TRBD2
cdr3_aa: CASSLRGTSGSYNEQFF
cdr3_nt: TGTGCCAGCAGCTTACGAGGGACTAGCGGGAGTTACAATGAGCAGTTCTTC

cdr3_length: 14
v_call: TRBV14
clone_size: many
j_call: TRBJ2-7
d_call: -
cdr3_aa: CASSQRRGSHEQYF
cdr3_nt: TGTGCCAGCAGCCAAAGGCGAGGGAGCCACGAGCAGTACTTC

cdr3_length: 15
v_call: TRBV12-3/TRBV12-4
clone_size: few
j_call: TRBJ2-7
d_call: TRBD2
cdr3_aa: CASSSGLAETYEQYF
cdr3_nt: TGTGCCAGCAGTTCCGGACTAGCGGAAACCTACGAGCAGTACTTC

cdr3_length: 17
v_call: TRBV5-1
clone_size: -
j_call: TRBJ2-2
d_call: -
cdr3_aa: CASSFSGTGANTGELFF
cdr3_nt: TGCGCCAGCAGCTTCAGCGGGACAGGCGCGAACACCGGGGAGCTGTTTTTT

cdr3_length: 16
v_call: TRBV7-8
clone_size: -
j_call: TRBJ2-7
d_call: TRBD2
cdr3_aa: CASSLGLAGDTYEQYF
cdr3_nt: TGTGCCAGCAGCCTCGGTCTAGCGGGAGACACCTACGAGCAGTACTTC

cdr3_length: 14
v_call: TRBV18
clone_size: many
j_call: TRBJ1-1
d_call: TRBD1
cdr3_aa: CASSGQGPNTEAFF
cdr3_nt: TGTGCCAGCAGCGGACAGGGCCCGAACACTGAAGCTTTCTTT

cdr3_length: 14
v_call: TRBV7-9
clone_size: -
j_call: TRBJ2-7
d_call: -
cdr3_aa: CASSLGQTPYEQYF
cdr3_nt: TGTGCCAGCAGCTTAGGTCAAACACCCTACGAGCAGTACTTC

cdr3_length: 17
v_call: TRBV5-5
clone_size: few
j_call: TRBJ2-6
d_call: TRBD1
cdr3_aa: CASSVGQGNSGANVLTF
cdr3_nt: TGTGCCAGCAGCGTGGGACAGGGAAACTCTGGGGCCAACGTCCTGACTTTC

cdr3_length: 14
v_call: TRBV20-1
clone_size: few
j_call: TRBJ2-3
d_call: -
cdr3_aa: CSAGPTGTTDTQYF
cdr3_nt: TGCAGTGCAGGACCCACGGGCACCACAGATACGCAGTATTTT

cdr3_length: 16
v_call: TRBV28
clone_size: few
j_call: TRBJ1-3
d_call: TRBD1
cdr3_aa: CASSKPKTGVGNTIYF
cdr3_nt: TGTGCCAGCAGTAAACCGAAAACAGGGGTCGGAAACACCATATATTTT

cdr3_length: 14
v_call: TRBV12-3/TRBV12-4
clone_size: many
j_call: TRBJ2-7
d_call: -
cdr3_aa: CASSLGVNSYEQYF
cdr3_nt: TGTGCCAGCAGTTTAGGGGTCAACTCCTACGAGCAGTACTTC

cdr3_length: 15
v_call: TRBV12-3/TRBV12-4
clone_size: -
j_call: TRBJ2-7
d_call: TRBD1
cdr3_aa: CASRPSGTGAHEQYF
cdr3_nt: TGTGCCAGCAGACCATCCGGGACAGGGGCCCACGAGCAGTACTTC

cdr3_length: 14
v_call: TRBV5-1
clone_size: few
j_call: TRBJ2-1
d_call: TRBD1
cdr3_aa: CASQRTGMYNEQFF
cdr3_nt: TGCGCCAGCCAGAGGACAGGGATGTACAATGAGCAGTTCTTC

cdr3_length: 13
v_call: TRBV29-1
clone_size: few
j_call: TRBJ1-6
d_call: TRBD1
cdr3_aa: CSVGGTVGSPLHF
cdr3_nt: TGCAGCGTTGGGGGGACAGTGGGATCACCCCTCCACTTT

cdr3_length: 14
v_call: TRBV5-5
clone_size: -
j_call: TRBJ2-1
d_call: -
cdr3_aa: CASSLQGRDNEQFF
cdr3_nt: TGTGCCAGCAGCTTGCAGGGGCGGGACAATGAGCAGTTCTTC

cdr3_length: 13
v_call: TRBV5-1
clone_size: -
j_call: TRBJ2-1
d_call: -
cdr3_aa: CASRQDTYNEQFF
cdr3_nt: TGCGCCAGCAGACAGGATACCTACAATGAGCAGTTCTTC

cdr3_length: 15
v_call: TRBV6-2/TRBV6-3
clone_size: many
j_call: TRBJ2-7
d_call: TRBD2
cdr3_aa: CASTKSGGSSYEQYF
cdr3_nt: TGTGCCAGCACTAAAAGCGGGGGGAGCTCCTACGAGCAGTACTTC

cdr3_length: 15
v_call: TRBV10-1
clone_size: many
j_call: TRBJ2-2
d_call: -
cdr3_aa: CASKKGPVNTGELFF
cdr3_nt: TGCGCCAGCAAGAAGGGGCCAGTTAACACCGGGGAGCTGTTTTTT

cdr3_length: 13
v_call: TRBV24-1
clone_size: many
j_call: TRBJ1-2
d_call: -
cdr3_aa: CATSGTANYGYTF
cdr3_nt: TGTGCCACCAGCGGGACCGCTAACTATGGCTACACCTTC

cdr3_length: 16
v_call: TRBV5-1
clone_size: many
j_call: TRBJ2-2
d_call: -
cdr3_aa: CASSFAPMTATGELFF
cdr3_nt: TGCGCCAGCAGCTTCGCCCCTATGACCGCAACCGGGGAGCTGTTTTTT

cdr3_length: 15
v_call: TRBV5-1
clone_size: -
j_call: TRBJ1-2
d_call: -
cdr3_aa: CASSKNPGTPYGYTF
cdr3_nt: TGCGCCAGCTCTAAGAATCCCGGGACTCCATATGGCTACACCTTC

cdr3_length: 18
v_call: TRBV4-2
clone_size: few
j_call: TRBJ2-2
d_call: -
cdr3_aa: CASSQNSPWDANTGELFF
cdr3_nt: TGTGCCAGCAGCCAAAACTCTCCCTGGGACGCGAACACCGGGGAGCTGTTTTTT

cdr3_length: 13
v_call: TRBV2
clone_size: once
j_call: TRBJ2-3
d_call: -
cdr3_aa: CASSRNEVDTQYF
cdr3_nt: TGTGCCAGCAGTCGAAACGAAGTAGATACGCAGTATTTT

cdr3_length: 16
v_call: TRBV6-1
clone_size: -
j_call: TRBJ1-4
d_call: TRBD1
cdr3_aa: CAGKTGVYGTNEKLFF
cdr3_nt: TGTGCCGGAAAGACAGGGGTGTATGGAACTAATGAAAAACTGTTTTTT

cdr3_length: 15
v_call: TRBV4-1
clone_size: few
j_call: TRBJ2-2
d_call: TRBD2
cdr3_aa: CASSQGGGEGGELFF
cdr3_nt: TGCGCCAGCAGCCAAGGCGGGGGGGAAGGAGGGGAGCTGTTTTTT

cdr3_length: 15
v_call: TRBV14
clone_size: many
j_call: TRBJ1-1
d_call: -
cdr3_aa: CASSQGWTFQTEAFF
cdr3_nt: TGTGCCAGCAGCCAAGGGTGGACCTTCCAAACTGAAGCTTTCTTT

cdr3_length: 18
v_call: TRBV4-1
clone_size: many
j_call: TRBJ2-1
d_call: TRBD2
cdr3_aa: CASTQGSGRQSSYNEQFF
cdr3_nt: TGCGCCAGCACCCAAGGTAGCGGGCGGCAATCCTCCTACAATGAGCAGTTCTTC

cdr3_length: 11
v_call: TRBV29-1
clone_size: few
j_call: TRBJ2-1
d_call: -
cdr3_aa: CSGSPGAEQFF
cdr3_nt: TGCAGCGGGAGTCCCGGGGCTGAGCAGTTCTTC

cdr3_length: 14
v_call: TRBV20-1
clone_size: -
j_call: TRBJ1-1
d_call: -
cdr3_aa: CSASDSLMNTEAFF
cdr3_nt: TGCAGTGCTTCCGACAGTCTCATGAACACTGAAGCTTTCTTT

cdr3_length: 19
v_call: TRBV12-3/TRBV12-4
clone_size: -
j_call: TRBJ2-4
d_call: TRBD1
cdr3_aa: CASSLNGRGLVAAKNIQYF
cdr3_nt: TGTGCCAGCAGTTTAAATGGCAGGGGGCTGGTAGCGGCCAAAAACATTCAGTACTTC

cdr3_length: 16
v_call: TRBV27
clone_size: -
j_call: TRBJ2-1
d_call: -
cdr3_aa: CASSPEFKGAYNEQFF
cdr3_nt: TGTGCCAGCAGTCCCGAGTTCAAGGGGGCCTACAATGAGCAGTTCTTC

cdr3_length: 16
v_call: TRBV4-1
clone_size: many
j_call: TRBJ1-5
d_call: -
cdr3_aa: CASSQDWSDTHQPQHF
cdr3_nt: TGCGCCAGCAGCCAAGATTGGTCGGACACCCATCAGCCCCAGCATTTT

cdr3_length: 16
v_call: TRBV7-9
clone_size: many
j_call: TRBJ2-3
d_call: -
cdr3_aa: CASSSMGGPSTDTQYF
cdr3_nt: TGTGCCAGCAGCTCAATGGGGGGGCCAAGCACAGATACGCAGTATTTT

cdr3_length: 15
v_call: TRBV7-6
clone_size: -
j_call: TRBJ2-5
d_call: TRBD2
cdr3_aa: CASSLGTSRGETQYF
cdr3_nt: TGTGCCAGCAGCTTAGGGACTAGCCGAGGAGAGACCCAGTACTTC

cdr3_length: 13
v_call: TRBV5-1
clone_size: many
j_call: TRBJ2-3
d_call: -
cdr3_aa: CASSLSSLDTQYF
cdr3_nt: TGCGCCAGCAGCTTGAGTAGTCTAGATACGCAGTATTTT

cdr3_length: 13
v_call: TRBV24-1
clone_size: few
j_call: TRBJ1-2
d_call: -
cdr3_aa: CATSDPYNYGYTF
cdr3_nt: TGTGCCACCAGTGATCCCTACAACTATGGCTACACCTTC

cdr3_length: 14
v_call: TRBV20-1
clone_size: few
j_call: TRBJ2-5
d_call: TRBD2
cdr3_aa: CSARDVAGQETQYF
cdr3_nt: TGCAGTGCTAGAGATGTAGCGGGGCAAGAGACCCAGTACTTC

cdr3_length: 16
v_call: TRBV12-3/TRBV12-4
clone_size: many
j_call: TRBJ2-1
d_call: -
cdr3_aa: CASSLVWGNSYNEQFF
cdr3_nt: TGTGCCAGCAGTTTAGTTTGGGGGAACTCCTACAATGAGCAGTTCTTC

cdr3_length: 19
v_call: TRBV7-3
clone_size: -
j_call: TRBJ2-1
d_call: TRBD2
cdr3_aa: CASSLTARDYRVVDNEQFF
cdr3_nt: TGTGCCAGCAGCTTAACGGCCCGGGACTATCGGGTGGTTGACAATGAGCAGTTCTTC

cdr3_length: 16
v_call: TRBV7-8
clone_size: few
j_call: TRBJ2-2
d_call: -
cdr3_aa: CASKVGNDGSTGELFF
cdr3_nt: TGTGCCAGCAAGGTGGGCAACGATGGGTCCACCGGGGAGCTGTTTTTT